This TCR beta chain was captured by sequencing in a study of blood T cell repertoires in COVID-19. Across the whole study: COVID-19 samples, acute and convalescent, were from the United States, Italy and Spain. PBMCs, B-cell-depleted T cells, or T cells provided the cDNA or gDNA that made up the material.

Original methodology: Reference gene primer amplification yielded estimated nucleated cell counts. Produced via immunoSEQ multiplex PCR; TCRdb's table is partial and in-frame only. V, J and clone size reflect that table, while D and trimming were determined from the DNA. The repertoire holds tens of thousands of clones, with about 90% as singletons. The material sequenced was peripheral blood. This receptor was obtained from a woman between 50 and 59 years old with active or convalescent COVID-19.

The CDR3 loop is CASSPSGRSYEQYF. The CDR3 DNA sequence: TGCGCCAGCAGCCCCTCGGGTCGGTCCTACGAGCAGTACTTC. V and J are TRBV4-1 and TRBJ2-7, with unresolved D. Germline V gives CDR1 MGHRA, CDR2 YSYEKL. The V end lost 4 bases, the J end lost 1 base, and 11 bases lay between the germline ends. The CDR3 extends over 14 amino acids.